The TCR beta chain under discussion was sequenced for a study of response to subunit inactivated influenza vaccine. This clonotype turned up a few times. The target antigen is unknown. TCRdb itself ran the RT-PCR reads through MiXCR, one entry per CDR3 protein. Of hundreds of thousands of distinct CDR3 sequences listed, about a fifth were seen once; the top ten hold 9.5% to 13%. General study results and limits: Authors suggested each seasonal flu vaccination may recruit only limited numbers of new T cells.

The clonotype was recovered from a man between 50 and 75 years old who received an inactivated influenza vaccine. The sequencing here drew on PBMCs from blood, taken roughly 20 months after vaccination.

This CDR3 reads CASSLERLDSGNTIYF. Here the CDR3 DNA reads TGTGCCAGCAGCTTAGAACGGTTGGACTCTGGAAACACCATATATTTT. This chain links TRBV7-2 with TRBJ1-3; D not certain. This CDR3 is built from 16 residues. V was trimmed by 1 base and J by 0 bases, leaving 10 bases between them. Germline CDR1 and CDR2: SGHTA and FQGNSA.